Following are 31 T cell receptor beta chains from one sample sequenced in a study of vaccination and CD4 T cells after COVID-19. No antigen has been assigned to these receptors. Treatment given: approximately 10-day PBMC culture with coronavirus spike peptide pools or control peptides (ViraFEST assay). Researchers used the Oncomine TCR Beta short-read assay to sequence DNA from cultured CD4+ T cells. A single record per CDR3 protein comes from TCRdb applying MiXCR to the PCR reads. This sample has 9,000 to 13,000 distinct CDR3 sequences; approximately 32% occur once, and the top ten carry approximately 14%. This specimen was CD4+ T cells from blood, cultured in vitro, taken after SARS-CoV-2 vaccination. The receptors shown here come from a human donor who had recovered from COVID-19.

In its sample, this clonotype is large. This sequence joins TRBV19 and TRBJ1-2, with D unclear. V was trimmed by 6 bases and J by 2 bases, leaving 13 bases between them. CDR3 length: 14 amino acids. CDR1 LNHDA and CDR2 SQIVND come from the germline V gene (reference sequence). This chain's CDR3 is CASRLDQTNYGYTF. DNA for the CDR3: TGTGCCAGTAGATTAGATCAGACCAACTATGGCTACACCTTC.

The chain uses TRBV6-1 and TRBJ1-2; D unclear. This CDR3 comprises 15 residues. V lost 6 bases, J lost 1 base, and 15 bases lay in between. CDR1 is MNHNS, CDR2 SASEGT, per germline. CDR3 DNA: TGTGCCAGCAGGGCTCTCCGTACCGATAACTATGGCTACACCTTC. It encodes CASRALRTDNYGYTF.

The chain uses TRBV2 and TRBJ2-7; D gene ambiguous. Between the trimmed V and J ends, which lost 7 bases and 2 bases, there was a span of 9 bases. Germline lookup yields CDR1 SNHLY and CDR2 FYNNEI. This CDR3 has 12 residues. The CDR3 here is CASTHFPYEQYF. CDR3 DNA: TGTGCCAGCACCCACTTTCCCTACGAGCAGTACTTC. Combining the CDR3 with reference TRBV2 and TRBJ2-7 gives the whole variable domain EPEVTQTPSHQVTQMGQEVILRCVPISNHLYFYWYRQILGQKVEFLVSFYNNEISEKSEIFDDQFSVERPDGSNFTLKIRSTKLEDSAMYFCASTHFPYEQYFGPGTRLTVT.

This clonotype was seen more than once but under ten times. The J gene is TRBJ2-3, the V gene TRBV20-1, with a possible D match to TRBD2 (6 bases). The CDR3 has 15 amino acids. Per the germline V gene, CDR1 is DFQATT and CDR2 is SNEGSKA (reference sequence). Trimming stripped 1 base from V and 6 bases from J, with 17 bases between. The DNA for the CDR3 is TGCAGTGCTAGAGGCGGGACGGAGACGAAGGATACGCAGTATTTT. It specifies CSARGGTETKDTQYF.

This clonotype appeared a few times. The chain joins TRBV27 to TRBJ2-7; D might be TRBD1 (5 bases). Per germline, CDR1 MNHEY and CDR2 SMNVEV (reference sequence). The CDR3 runs 16 residues. Deletions cut 2 bases from V and 0 bases from J, with 14 bases between. The CDR3 region has the DNA TGTGCCAGCAGTTTAGGGTACAGGCCGAGCTCCTACGAGCAGTACTTC. It translates to CASSLGYRPSSYEQYF.

This clonotype has only a few counts. The V call is TRBV4-3, the J call TRBJ1-5; no firm D call. In germline, CDR1 is LGHNA, CDR2 YSLEER. V was clipped by 1 base and J by 4 bases, with 11 bases between them. The CDR3 sequence is 15 residues long. CDR3 sequence reads: CASSQGTGINQPQHF. CDR3 in DNA: TGCGCCAGCAGCCAAGGGACGGGGATTAATCAGCCCCAGCATTTT.

The V and J genes are TRBV6-2 or TRBV6-3 and TRBJ1-6; D is unclear. The CDR3 runs 13 residues. Germline V gives CDR1 MNHEY, CDR2 SVGEGT. Trimming left V 4 bases short and J 8 bases short, with 9 bases between. CDR3 sequence (DNA): TGTGCCAGCAGTTTAAGAGGTGATTCACCCCTCCACTTT. Residues: CASSLRGDSPLHF.

V and J are TRBV28 and TRBJ1-5; D is possibly TRBD1 (6 bases). The CDR3 has 15 amino acids. V lost 4 bases and J 1 base, leaving 11 bases between the germline ends. The V gene's germline CDR1 is MDHEN and CDR2 SYDVKM. The CDR3 nucleotides are TGTGCCAGCAGTTCCAGGGGCAGAAGCAATCAGCCCCAGCATTTT. Translating gives CASSSRGRSNQPQHF.

The rearrangement uses TRBV5-4 and TRBJ1-1; the D gene is possibly TRBD1 (5 bases). This CDR3 contains 17 residues. The V gene lost 0 bases and the J gene lost 4 bases, with 19 bases spanning the gap. The germline CDR1 and CDR2 sequences are SGHNT and YYREEE (reference sequence). This chain's CDR3 is CASSLGGRATSVTEAFF. The CDR3 DNA follows: TGTGCCAGCAGCTTGGGGGGCCGGGCGACATCCGTCACTGAAGCTTTCTTT.

The chain carries TRBV7-8 and TRBJ2-1, with 7 bases identical to TRBD2. V shed 5 bases, J shed 15 bases, and the junction held 10 bases outside the gene matches. The CDR3 consists of 12 residues. CDR1 and CDR2 from the germline V gene are SGHVS and FQNEAQ. CDR3 sequence: CASSPFRGDLFF. DNA for the CDR3: TGTGCCAGCAGCCCATTTCGGGGGGATCTGTTCTTC. The complete variable domain, with remaining parts taken from reference TRBV7-8 and TRBJ2-1, reads GAGVSQSPRYKVAKRGQDVALRCDPISGHVSLFWYQQALGQGPEFLTYFQNEAQLDKSGLPSDRFFAERPEGSVSTLKIQRTQQEDSAVYLCASSPFRGDLFFGPGTRLTVL.

This chain links TRBV7-9 with TRBJ2-7, with 8 bases identical to TRBD2. The CDR3 runs to 15 residues. The germline CDR1 and CDR2 sequences are SEHNR and FQNEAQ (reference sequence). The V segment lost 3 bases and the J segment 5 bases; nucleotides outside the gene matches: 9. CDR3 sequence (DNA): TGTGCCAGCAGCTTCTGGCGGCGGGAGGCCCACGAGCAGTACTTC. This gives the protein CASSFWRREAHEQYF. The variable domain in full, with the rest retrieved from reference TRBV7-9 and TRBJ2-7, is DTGVSQNPRHKITKRGQNVTFRCDPISEHNRLYWYRQTLGQGPEFLTYFQNEAQLEKSRLLSDRFSAERPKGSFSTLEIQRTEQGDSAMYLCASSFWRREAHEQYFGPGTRLTVT.

The rearrangement uses TRBV9 and TRBJ2-1; TRBD2 aligns across 8 bases. The CDR3 covers 16 residues. CDR1 SGDLS and CDR2 YYNGEE come from the germline V gene. V trimming: 5 bases; J trimming: 6 bases; junction bases outside the gene matches: 13. The CDR3 here is CASSDRAGVRGNEQFF. CDR3 nucleotides: TGTGCCAGCAGTGACCGAGCGGGAGTAAGGGGCAATGAGCAGTTCTTC.

The chain couples TRBV5-8 to TRBJ1-2; tentatively, D is TRBD1 (5 bases). The CDR3 loop spans 14 amino acids. Germline CDR1 reads SGHTS; CDR2 reads YDEGEE. V gave up 4 bases and J gave up 6 bases, with 16 bases separating them. The CDR3 nucleotides are TGTGCCAGCAGCGGCCCTCAGGGATTCCATGGCTACACCTTC. It codes for CASSGPQGFHGYTF.

This clonotype has just a few counts. The chain couples TRBV7-9 to TRBJ1-5; D call uncertain. The CDR3 runs 13 residues. Germline-derived CDR1 and CDR2 are SEHNR and FQNEAQ (reference sequence). Trimming took off 5 bases at V and 5 bases at J, with 10 bases between the two ends. The CDR3 sequence: CASSPSVDQPQHF. The CDR3 DNA is TGTGCCAGCAGCCCCTCTGTAGATCAGCCCCAGCATTTT.

The chain links TRBV6-1 to TRBJ1-6; D ambiguous. The CDR3 runs 13 residues. Germline V gene lookup returns CDR1 MNHNS and CDR2 SASEGT. Trimming stripped 1 base from V and 8 bases from J, with 6 bases between. The CDR3 reads CASSEVGYSPLHF. The CDR3 coding sequence is TGTGCCAGCAGTGAAGTCGGGTATTCACCCCTCCACTTT.

The rearrangement joins TRBV28 to TRBJ1-5, with no clear D. Germline values: CDR1 MDHEN, CDR2 SYDVKM. V was cut by 3 bases and J by 3 bases, with 12 bases left in between. The CDR3 sequence is 15 residues long. For the CDR3, the DNA is TGTGCCAGCAGTTTTTCTGGCGCCTACAATCAGCCCCAGCATTTT. Its protein is CASSFSGAYNQPQHF.

The chain carries TRBV18 and TRBJ1-2; D unclear. This CDR3 comprises 12 residues. The ends were cut back, 3 bases at V and 3 bases at J, with 5 bases in the middle. Germline lookup yields CDR1 KGHSH and CDR2 LQKENI. The CDR3 region has the DNA TGTGCCAGCTCACCCCGGGACTATGGCTACACCTTC. This gives the protein CASSPRDYGYTF.

This clonotype was observed a handful of times. The rearrangement uses TRBV28 and TRBJ2-7, with D unclear. Germline CDR1 MDHEN, CDR2 SYDVKM. This CDR3 is 15 amino acids long. The V end lost 5 bases, the J end lost 6 bases, and 20 bases lay between the germline ends. This CDR3 reads CASSALRTPPGEQYF. CDR3 in DNA: TGTGCCAGCAGTGCACTTAGGACCCCTCCCGGCGAGCAGTACTTC. Supplemented by reference TRBV28 and TRBJ2-7, the full variable domain reads DVKVTQSSRYLVKRTGEKVFLECVQDMDHENMFWYRQDPGLGLRLIYFSYDVKMKEKGDIPEGYSVSREKKERFSLILESASTNQTSMYLCASSALRTPPGEQYFGPGTRLTVT.

This clonotype was seen a few times. V is TRBV27 and J is TRBJ1-5; D might be TRBD1 (5 bases). The CDR3 totals 16 residues. V was cut by 1 base and J by 6 bases, with 16 bases left in between. Looked up from germline, CDR1 is MNHEY and CDR2 is SMNVEV (reference sequence). In DNA form, the CDR3 reads TGTGCCAGCAGTTTATTAGGCAGGGCAGAGGGTCAGCCCCAGCATTTT. It translates to CASSLLGRAEGQPQHF.

J is TRBJ1-6 and V is TRBV27, with 7 bases matching TRBD1. The J segment lost 3 bases and the V segment lost 5 bases, leaving 7 bases of the junction unmatched. In germline, CDR1 is MNHEY, CDR2 SMNVEV (reference sequence). The CDR3 has 16 amino acids. Here the CDR3 reads CASSPTQGFYNSPLHF. CDR3 DNA sequence: TGTGCCAGCAGTCCAACACAGGGGTTCTATAATTCACCCCTCCACTTT.

This chain joins TRBV6-2 or TRBV6-3 and TRBJ2-5; D perhaps matches TRBD2 (6 bases). CDR1 is MNHEY, CDR2 SVGEGT, per germline. The CDR3 has 15 residues. V was shortened by 4 bases and J by 5 bases, with 17 bases between the two germline ends. CDR3 nucleotides: TGTGCCAGCAGTTCCGAAGGACTATCGAGGGAGACCCAGTACTTC. This codes for CASSSEGLSRETQYF.

As to this clonotype: One junction end does not reproduce the germline sequence, and a read error may be involved. J is TRBJ1-1 and V is TRBV7-9, with D possibly TRBD1 on 6 matching bases. Germline V CDR1 and CDR2: SEHNR, FQNEAQ (reference sequence). The CDR3 sequence is 13 residues long. CDR3 residues: CAGSLGHHTEAFF. The CDR3 DNA reads TGTGCCGGCAGCTTGGGACACCACACTGAAGCTTTCTTT.

This clonotype was observed a few times. The chain links TRBV7-2 to TRBJ1-2; no definite D call. Germline CDR1 is SGHTA and CDR2 is FQGNSA. Trimming shortened V by 7 bases and J by 2 bases, and 11 bases separated the two germline ends. This CDR3 comprises 13 residues. The CDR3 nucleotides are TGTGCCAGCACCATCCAGAGAAACTATGGCTACACCTTC. Its translation: CASTIQRNYGYTF.

This chain joins TRBV28 and TRBJ2-7; TRBD1 is a possible D gene (5 bases). The germline V and J ends were trimmed by 3 bases and 6 bases, with 18 bases remaining between them. The germline CDR1 and CDR2 sequences are MDHEN and SYDVKM. The CDR3 length is 15 residues. The CDR3 coding sequence is TGTGCCAGCAGTTTCGATTCGCAGGGATCCCGCGAGCAGTACTTC. It yields the protein CASSFDSQGSREQYF.

The chain uses TRBV10-3 and TRBJ1-1; 9 positions agree with TRBD1. Trimming cost V 3 bases and J 4 bases; bases outside gene matches: 6. This CDR3 region has 15 residues. Germline CDR1 ENHRY, CDR2 SYGVKD. The chain's CDR3 is CAISDLGQGTTEAFF. CDR3 DNA: TGTGCCATCAGTGATCTAGGACAGGGGACCACTGAAGCTTTCTTT.

J is TRBJ1-2 and V is TRBV20-1; 8 positions match TRBD1. V shed 6 bases, J shed 4 bases, and the junction held 10 bases outside the gene matches. The CDR3 covers 14 residues. The germline V gene encodes CDR1 DFQATT and CDR2 SNEGSKA (reference sequence). This CDR3 reads CSASSGGFRYGYTF. The CDR3 DNA reads TGCAGTGCATCGTCAGGGGGCTTCCGCTATGGCTACACCTTC.

In its sample, this clonotype is medium-sized (0.01 to 0.1%). This chain links TRBV20-1 with TRBJ2-4; D gene unclear. With 0 bases removed from V and 3 bases from J, the gap between germline ends came to 6 bases. The CDR3 runs to 13 residues. CDR1 and CDR2 (germline): DFQATT, SNEGSKA (reference sequence). As DNA, the CDR3 is TGCAGTGCTAGAGATCTTGGCAAAAACATTCAGTACTTC. Protein product: CSARDLGKNIQYF.

The V gene is TRBV27, the J gene TRBJ2-3; either TRBD1 or TRBD2 may fit D (6 bases each). The V end lost 5 bases, the J end lost 5 bases, and 11 bases lay between the germline ends. The CDR3 covers 13 residues. Per germline, CDR1 MNHEY and CDR2 SMNVEV (reference sequence). CDR3 coding DNA: TGTGCCAGCAGTCTCAAGGGGGGAGATACGCAGTATTTT. It yields the protein CASSLKGGDTQYF.

This rearrangement joins TRBV2 to TRBJ2-7; 9 bases line up with TRBD1. The CDR3 totals 15 residues. Per germline, CDR1 SNHLY and CDR2 FYNNEI. The V segment lost 8 bases and the J segment 2 bases; nucleotides outside the gene matches: 10. CDR3 DNA sequence: TGTGCCAGCGCCTCCACCTGGGACAGGGCCTACGAGCAGTACTTC. Its protein is CASASTWDRAYEQYF.

This sequence joins TRBV5-1 and TRBJ1-5, with D perhaps TRBD1 (6 bases). The germline CDR1 and CDR2 sequences are SGHRS and YFSETQ. The CDR3 totals 14 residues. V lost 4 bases and J lost 7, with 15 bases in between. The CDR3 bases are TGCGCCAGCAGCCACCGACCAGGGGTCCAGCCCCAGCATTTT. Translation: CASSHRPGVQPQHF. Drawing the rest from reference TRBV5-1 and TRBJ1-5, the complete variable domain is KAGVTQTPRYLIKTRGQQVTLSCSPISGHRSVSWYQQTPGQGLQFLFEYFSETQRNKGNFPGRFSGRQFSNSRSEMNVSTLELGDSALYLCASSHRPGVQPQHFGDGTRLSIL.

This clonotype turned up a few times. The chain has TRBV6-5 and TRBJ2-4, with D perhaps TRBD1 (5 bases). V was clipped by 0 bases and J by 9 bases, with 15 bases between them. In germline, CDR1 is MNHEY, CDR2 SVGAGI. The CDR3 spans 15 residues. CDR3 protein: CASSYSSIGQGIQYF. The CDR3 bases are TGTGCCAGCAGTTACTCGTCGATAGGACAAGGCATTCAGTACTTC.